This T cell receptor beta chain originates from a study of identical twins (dated by TCRdb to the mid-2010s). A note on the overall study: The study deep-sequenced TCR alpha and beta repertoires from monozygotic twins, unrelated adults of various ages and cord blood to test whether fetal clonotypes persist. To rule out contamination, replicate twin experiments were performed at different times with different library preparation protocols.

This clonotype has a handful of counts. Its antigen has not been determined. Per-base quality was not reported, and no clone a single base away is much larger than it. The germline V gene yields SGHVS for CDR1 and FQNEAQ for CDR2. There are 17 amino acids in the CDR3, from cysteine to phenylalanine inclusive. The retained sequence is limited to the CDR3, 51 bases, with the frame set at the first base. Trimming takes 6 bases off V and 6 bases off J; junction bases not matched to a gene: 11. Every donor was a healthy Caucasian. The twin cohort consisted of three pairs of female monozygotic twins, all aged about 18 to 29 years. Peripheral blood mononuclear cells were used as the source from which RNA for TCR libraries was isolated. The paper as a whole reports these results and caveats: Out-of-frame TCR alpha sharing in monozygotic twins was systematically underestimated by recombination models, whereas sharing between unrelated individuals was in agreement with the recombination models. Abundant cord blood beta clonotypes had fewer insertions, young adult naive repertoires showed a similar but weaker trend, and memory repertoires showed no such trend. Because the same donors could not be followed over many years, the conclusions depended on cross-sectional statistical analysis. Invariant T cells such as MAIT and iNKT could partly confound zero-insertion analyses, though diverse VJ usage argued against this for most clonotypes. The excess sharing between twins in beta out-of-frame sequences was weaker because fewer shared sequences reduced the signal-to-noise ratio. Out-of-frame TCR alpha sequences shared between twins showed an excess of low generation-probability sequences compared with coincidental sharing between unrelated individuals.

Library creation used 5' RACE. Sequenced on an Illumina HiSeq 2000. Template switching added a universal primer binding site, and the final cDNA carried a unique molecular identifier that allowed TCR cDNA molecules to be counted accurately. Specific primers in the conserved constant-segment region were used to synthesize first-strand cDNA for the TCR alpha and beta chains. To control for contamination, every cDNA library was double barcoded, receiving both a SMART-Mk sample barcode and Illumina barcodes. TruSeq adapter sequences along with Illumina sample barcodes were introduced in two successive PCR steps. Sequencing of the TCR alpha and beta cDNA libraries was done on the Illumina HiSeq platform using custom primers. In the source study's methods: Unique molecular identifiers were extracted from raw reads with MiGEC, and CDR3 positions were determined with MiXCR. For each individual, recombination models were inferred using an EM algorithm with the repgenHMM and IGoR tools. Shared clonotype analysis was performed with the tcR package in R, normalizing sharing by the product of cloneset sizes. Out-of-frame nonproductive sequences were analyzed to study raw recombination free of thymic and clonal selection effects. The public reads were reanalyzed by TCRdb: fastp trimming at Q25, MiXCR alignment, in-frame beta chains only. CDR3 protein sequences are deduplicated, and each keeps its most common genes and DNA. It is TCRdb's table, rather than the study itself, that gives the V and J calls and clone size. A total of roughly 570,000 distinct CDR3 sequences appear in this sample, approximately 10% of them only once. Of the sample, roughly 3% is held by the ten largest clones.

Separately, the same data were catalogued under a study of yellow fever vaccine responses in identical twins. As noted in the second study: The T cell response to vaccination in identical twins was reported by the authors to appear partly convergent and partly personalized. Focusing on identical twins, the study followed the T cell clones that responded to the vaccine, and did so with precision.

This sequence originates from a woman under 30 in good health. The chain is encoded by TRBV7-8 joined to TRBJ2-3; TRBD2 agrees with 14 junctional bases. The sequenced material came from PBMCs. The nucleotides are TGTGCCAGCAGTCAGAGACTAGCGGGAGGGCCGGGGGATACGCAGTATTTT. Translation gives CASSQRLAGGPGDTQYF.